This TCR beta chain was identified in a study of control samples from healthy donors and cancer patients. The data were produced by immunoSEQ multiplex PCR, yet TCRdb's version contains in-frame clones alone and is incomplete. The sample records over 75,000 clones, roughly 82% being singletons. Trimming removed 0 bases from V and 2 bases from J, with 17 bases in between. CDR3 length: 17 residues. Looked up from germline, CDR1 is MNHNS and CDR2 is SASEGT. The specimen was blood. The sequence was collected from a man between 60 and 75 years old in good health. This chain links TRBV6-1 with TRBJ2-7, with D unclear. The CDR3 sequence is CASSEAGWGHLPYEQYF. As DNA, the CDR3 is TGTGCCAGCAGTGAAGCCGGCTGGGGTCACCTCCCCTACGAGCAGTACTTC.